Presented here are 30 T cell receptor beta chains from one specimen sequenced in a study of identifying expanded T cells in peripheral blood. TCRdb's table, derived via immunoSEQ multiplex PCR, lists solely in-frame clones and lacks some. Here the sample spans some 65,000 clones, under 85% being singletons. The sequencing input was blood. The receptors come from a person between 18 and 75 years old in good health.

This clone was seen once. The J gene is TRBJ2-2, the V gene TRBV10-1; the match to TRBD2 covers 8 bases. V shed 2 bases, J shed 5 bases, and the junction held 7 bases outside the gene matches. Germline V gene lookup returns CDR1 WNHNN and CDR2 SYGVQD (reference sequence). The CDR3 spans 16 residues. DNA of the CDR3: TGCGCCAGCAGTGAGAAGGGCGGGGGGACAACCGGGGAGCTGTTTTTT. Translating it yields CASSEKGGGTTGELFF.

The gene calls are TRBV6-1 and TRBJ1-4; a weak D match, TRBD1 (6 bases). Germline V CDR1 and CDR2: MNHNS, SASEGT. Deletions cut 3 bases from V and 8 bases from J, with 13 bases between. This CDR3 comprises 14 residues. The CDR3 is CASSDVGGSEKLFF. CDR3 sequence (DNA): TGTGCCAGCAGTGATGTAGGGGGATCGGAAAAACTGTTTTTT.

The rearrangement joins TRBV5-4 to TRBJ2-2; TRBD2 matches 16 bases. The trim removed 3 bases at V and 3 bases at J, leaving 8 bases unmatched. This CDR3 has 19 amino acids. Germline assignment: CDR1 SGHNT and CDR2 YYREEE (reference sequence). The CDR3 DNA is TGTGCCAGCAGCTCAGCCGGGACTAGCGGGGGGGCCTACACCGGGGAGCTGTTTTTT. It codes for CASSSAGTSGGAYTGELFF. The full variable domain, completed using reference TRBV5-4 and TRBJ2-2, is ETGVTQSPTHLIKTRGQQVTLRCSSQSGHNTVSWYQQALGQGPQFIFQYYREEENGRGNFPPRFSGLQFPNYSSELNVNALELDDSALYLCASSSAGTSGGAYTGELFFGEGSRLTVL.

The rearrangement joins TRBV6-5 to TRBJ2-3; 9 bases line up with TRBD1. V lost 6 bases to trimming and J lost 7 bases; unmatched junction nucleotides: 8. The germline V gene has CDR1 MNHEY and CDR2 SVGAGI. The CDR3 covers 14 residues. CDR3 sequence reads: CASSRRTGENTQYF. The CDR3 nucleotides read TGTGCCAGCAGCCGAAGGACAGGGGAAAATACGCAGTATTTT.

The chain uses TRBV6-5 and TRBJ1-2, with 7 bases identical to TRBD1. This CDR3 is built from 12 residues. Trimming took 6 bases from V and 8 from J; bases not matched to a gene: 6. Germline-derived CDR1 and CDR2 are MNHEY and SVGAGI. As DNA, the CDR3 is TGTGCCAGCAGGCCGGGACAGCGCGGCTACACCTTC. Protein: CASRPGQRGYTF.

The chain combines TRBV11-2 with TRBJ1-5; no clear D gene. This CDR3 is 14 amino acids long. Per the germline V gene, CDR1 is SGHAT and CDR2 is FQNNGV. With 5 bases removed from V and 8 bases from J, the gap between germline ends came to 16 bases. CDR3 region: CASSVAGIREPQHF. CDR3 nucleotides: TGTGCCAGCAGCGTCGCGGGGATCCGAGAGCCCCAGCATTTT.

This clone was picked up one time. This sequence joins TRBV29-1 and TRBJ1-2, with D tentatively TRBD1 (5 bases). Germline assignment: CDR1 SQVTM and CDR2 ANQGSEA. Deletions cut 4 bases from V and 0 bases from J, with 15 bases between. The CDR3 totals 15 residues. The CDR3, as DNA: TGCAGCGTTGCCGCCGGGACGGCCTCTAACTATGGCTACACCTTC. It codes for CSVAAGTASNYGYTF.

V usage is TRBV6-1 and J usage is TRBJ1-2; D unclear. The CDR3 spans 14 residues. From germline, CDR1 is MNHNS and CDR2 SASEGT. Trimming left V 8 bases short and J 4 bases short, with 17 bases between. The CDR3 sequence is CASLIREEFYGYTF. The CDR3 DNA sequence: TGTGCCAGCTTAATACGGGAGGAGTTCTATGGCTACACCTTC.

The V gene is TRBV5-6, the J gene TRBJ2-5; 14 nucleotides agree with TRBD2. The length of the CDR3 is 16 residues. V was clipped by 3 bases and J by 3 bases; unmatched bases: 4. Germline CDR1 is SGHDT and CDR2 is YYEEEE. This chain's CDR3 is CASSSTGLAGEETQYF. The CDR3 bases are TGTGCCAGCAGCTCCACGGGACTAGCGGGAGAAGAGACCCAGTACTTC.

This chain links TRBV28 with TRBJ1-2; possibly TRBD1 for D (5 bases). The CDR3 is made up of 16 amino acids. V was trimmed by 6 bases and J by 3 bases, leaving 20 bases between them. CDR1 and CDR2 (germline): MDHEN, SYDVKM. This CDR3 reads CASSPHPRGVDYGYTF. In nucleotides, the CDR3 is TGTGCCAGCAGCCCCCATCCCCGGGGGGTGGACTATGGCTACACCTTC.

The chain combines TRBV6-5 with TRBJ1-5; D is undetermined. This CDR3 has 15 residues. CDR1 is MNHEY, CDR2 SVGAGI, per germline. Trimming stripped 2 bases from V and 6 bases from J, with 14 bases between. The CDR3 loop reads CASSYDWGVGQPQHF. In DNA form, the CDR3 reads TGTGCCAGCAGTTACGATTGGGGAGTGGGTCAGCCCCAGCATTTT.

This clone was detected once. The chain joins TRBV6-5 to TRBJ2-5; D is uncertain. This CDR3 contains 13 residues. V dropped 3 bases and J dropped 5 bases, with 10 bases sitting between them. Germline V lookup: CDR1 MNHEY, CDR2 SVGAGI. The CDR3 loop reads CASSYSRGETQYF. CDR3 sequence (DNA): TGTGCCAGCAGTTATTCTCGTGGGGAGACCCAGTACTTC.

J is TRBJ2-7 and V is TRBV7-9, with TRBD2 as a possible D gene (6 bases). From germline, CDR1 is SEHNR and CDR2 FQNEAQ (reference sequence). V lost 2 bases and J 1 base, leaving 24 bases between the germline ends. CDR3 size: 19 residues. CDR3 in DNA: TGTGCCAGCAGCTTATATGGAAAAGCGGGCTACACCCGATCCTACGAGCAGTACTTC. Translation: CASSLYGKAGYTRSYEQYF. The whole variable domain, filled in from reference TRBV7-9 and TRBJ2-7, reads DTGVSQNPRHKITKRGQNVTFRCDPISEHNRLYWYRQTLGQGPEFLTYFQNEAQLEKSRLLSDRFSAERPKGSFSTLEIQRTEQGDSAMYLCASSLYGKAGYTRSYEQYFGPGTRLTVT.

V is TRBV7-2 and J is TRBJ2-7, with 13 bases lining up with TRBD2. The CDR3 runs 14 residues. Germline loops: CDR1 SGHTA, CDR2 FQGNSA. The trim removed 5 bases at V and 6 bases at J, leaving 4 bases unmatched. CDR3 protein: CASSPTSGRGEQYF. DNA for the CDR3: TGTGCCAGCAGCCCCACTAGCGGGAGGGGCGAGCAGTACTTC.

The V call is TRBV5-1, the J call TRBJ2-1; 9 bases fit TRBD1. The V gene's germline CDR1 is SGHRS and CDR2 YFSETQ. J lost 2 bases, V lost 5 bases, and 5 bases had no gene match. The CDR3 consists of 15 residues. The CDR3 protein is CASRPGQGTYNEQFF. CDR3 DNA: TGCGCCAGCAGACCCGGACAGGGGACCTACAATGAGCAGTTCTTC. Using reference TRBV5-1 and TRBJ2-1 for the parts outside the CDR3, the full variable domain is KAGVTQTPRYLIKTRGQQVTLSCSPISGHRSVSWYQQTPGQGLQFLFEYFSETQRNKGNFPGRFSGRQFSNSRSEMNVSTLELGDSALYLCASRPGQGTYNEQFFGPGTRLTVL.

The J gene is TRBJ1-3, the V gene TRBV28; possibly TRBD1 for D (5 bases). The CDR3 is 14 amino acids. In germline, CDR1 is MDHEN, CDR2 SYDVKM. The V end was cut by 6 bases, the J end by 4 bases, with 13 bases between. For the CDR3, the DNA is TGTGCCAGCAGCCCCATGGGGGAGGGAAACACCATATATTTT. Residues: CASSPMGEGNTIYF.

This clone occurred a few times. The chain combines TRBV6-4 with TRBJ2-7, with 11 bases matching TRBD2. From germline, CDR1 is MRHNA and CDR2 SNTAGT. This CDR3 comprises 17 residues. V lost 4 bases to trimming and J lost 1 base; unmatched junction nucleotides: 9. DNA for the CDR3: TGTGCCAGCAGTGTGGTAACTAGCGGGGGAATGTCCTACGAGCAGTACGTC. Protein: CASSVVTSGGMSYEQYV.

Here the CDR3 reads CASSAGLAGGAAYEQYF. The CDR3 nucleotides are TGTGCCAGTAGTGCGGGACTAGCGGGAGGGGCCGCCTACGAGCAGTACTTC. The rearrangement joins TRBV19 to TRBJ2-7; 16 bases match TRBD2. After removal of 5 bases from V and 2 bases from J, the junction contained 6 bases not matched to a gene. CDR1 and CDR2 from the germline V gene are LNHDA and SQIVND (reference sequence). The CDR3 has 17 amino acids.

The rearrangement uses TRBV5-1 and TRBJ1-1; no firm D call. Per the germline V gene, CDR1 is SGHRS and CDR2 is YFSETQ. CDR3 size: 13 residues. Trimming removed 1 base from V and 4 bases from J, with 8 bases in between. CDR3 nucleotides: TGCGCCAGCAGCTTGAGGAGTGGCACTGAAGCTTTCTTT. It codes for CASSLRSGTEAFF.

The gene calls are TRBV4-1 and TRBJ2-7; perhaps TRBD1 as D (6 bases). The CDR3 consists of 15 residues. The germline V gene has CDR1 MGHRA and CDR2 YSYEKL. V lost 3 bases and J lost 6, with 18 bases in between. The CDR3 DNA follows: TGCGCCAGCAGCCACCCCGGACAGTTATTGGGCGAGCAGTACTTC. Amino acids: CASSHPGQLLGEQYF.

This clone was observed a few times. This chain joins TRBV2 and TRBJ1-6; 7 bases are shared with TRBD1. The CDR3 has 16 amino acids. The germline V gene has CDR1 SNHLY and CDR2 FYNNEI. V shed 3 bases and J 7 bases; nucleotides not matched to a gene: 9. CDR3 protein: CASSDARGTVNSPLHF. CDR3 sequence (DNA): TGTGCCAGCAGTGACGCCCGGGGGACAGTGAATTCACCCCTCCACTTT.

The chain carries TRBV7-2 and TRBJ2-7; 15 bases match TRBD2. The V and J ends lost 2 bases and 5 bases, in that order; junction bases with no gene match: 10. The CDR3 extends over 18 amino acids. Germline V gene lookup returns CDR1 SGHTA and CDR2 FQGNSA. CDR3 amino acids: CASSLTTGLAGGRNEQYF. Here the CDR3 DNA reads TGTGCCAGCAGCTTAACGACGGGACTAGCGGGAGGTAGGAACGAGCAGTACTTC.

This chain links TRBV7-8 with TRBJ2-7; possibly TRBD1 for D (5 bases). CDR1 is SGHVS and CDR2 is FQNEAQ in the germline V gene. The CDR3 extends over 12 amino acids. V was clipped by 6 bases and J by 6 bases, with 12 bases between them. The CDR3 spells CASRGDFGEQYF. The CDR3 DNA follows: TGTGCCAGCAGAGGGGATTTTGGCGAGCAGTACTTC.

The chain carries TRBV5-4 and TRBJ2-3, with D tentatively TRBD1 or TRBD2 (5 bases each). Germline CDR1 is SGHNT and CDR2 is YYREEE (reference sequence). Trimming removed 1 base at V and 0 bases at J, with 9 bases between. The CDR3 totals 15 residues. CDR3 sequence reads: CASSLSGASTDTQYF. The CDR3 nucleotides read TGTGCCAGCAGCTTGTCCGGGGCTAGCACAGATACGCAGTATTTT.

V gene TRBV18 combines with J gene TRBJ2-5, with 7 bases matching TRBD2. The CDR3 contains 14 residues. CDR1 is KGHSH and CDR2 is LQKENI in the germline V gene. The junction had 5 bases not matched to a gene; V was cut back by 4 bases and J by 3 bases. The CDR3 loop reads CASSLRDYKETQYF. The CDR3 region has the DNA TGTGCCAGCTCACTCCGGGACTACAAAGAGACCCAGTACTTC.

J is TRBJ1-1 and V is TRBV5-4; 7 bases are a match to TRBD1. The trim removed 0 bases at V and 5 bases at J, leaving 4 bases unmatched. The CDR3 totals 14 residues. The V gene's germline CDR1 is SGHNT and CDR2 YYREEE (reference sequence). The CDR3: CASSLAGGVTEAFF. DNA of the CDR3: TGTGCCAGCAGCTTGGCAGGGGGAGTGACTGAAGCTTTCTTT.

This clone was detected only once. This chain links TRBV5-1 with TRBJ2-1; D might be TRBD1 (6 bases). Trimming took 4 bases from V and 8 from J, leaving 19 bases between them. This CDR3 has 15 amino acids. CDR1 and CDR2 (germline): SGHRS, YFSETQ. The DNA for the CDR3 is TGCGCCAGCAGCCGAGTCGACAGGTTAGACCATGAGCAGTTCTTC. As protein: CASSRVDRLDHEQFF.

This clone has a single count. V usage is TRBV6-1 and J usage is TRBJ2-7, with D possibly being TRBD1 (6 bases). With 10 bases removed from V and 4 bases from J, the gap between germline ends came to 20 bases. Germline V CDR1 and CDR2: MNHNS, SASEGT. This CDR3 comprises 14 residues. The CDR3 DNA reads TGTGCCACTGAGAGGACAGAGGCTAAGTACGAGCAGTACGTC. Amino acids: CATERTEAKYEQYV.

The rearrangement uses TRBV7-2 and TRBJ2-7, with 11 nucleotides matching TRBD2. Per germline, CDR1 SGHTA and CDR2 FQGNSA. Losses at the gene ends were 0 bases for V and 6 bases for J; bases not matched to a gene: 1. This CDR3 is 14 amino acids long. Here the CDR3 reads CASSLASGRAEQYF. Written as DNA, the CDR3 is TGTGCCAGCAGCTTAGCTAGCGGGAGGGCCGAGCAGTACTTC.

This clone has only one observation. The chain employs TRBV9 and TRBJ2-1; 7 bases are shared with TRBD2. V was clipped by 0 bases and J by 5 bases; unmatched bases: 8. Germline loops: CDR1 SGDLS, CDR2 YYNGEE. The CDR3 totals 16 residues. CDR3 in DNA: TGTGCCAGCAGCGTAGCTGTACTGGCGGGGGACAATGAGCAGTTCTTC. This codes for CASSVAVLAGDNEQFF.